The entry below describes one T cell receptor (beta chain). The record originates from a study of blood T cell repertoires in COVID-19. Study information: PBMCs, B-cell-depleted T cells, or T cells were the source of the cDNA or gDNA that made up the material.

In the source study's methods: Reference gene primer amplification gave nucleated cell count estimates. The repertoire was sequenced with immunoSEQ multiplex PCR; TCRdb's copy has only in-frame clones and lacks some. The V and J calls and the clone size are those of that table, but D and trimming were determined from the DNA. In the table there are about 22,000 clones, approximately 80% of which are singletons. This CDR3 comprises 15 residues. V was clipped by 2 bases and J by 0 bases, with 5 bases between them. Germline V gene lookup returns CDR1 SGHTA and CDR2 FQGTGA. The chain links TRBV7-3 to TRBJ2-6, with D possibly TRBD1 on 5 matching bases. The sample consisted of peripheral blood. This receptor was obtained from a man aged 65 to 79 with acute or convalescent COVID-19. The CDR3 DNA sequence: TGTGCCAGCAGCTTAGACAGCTCTGGGGCCAACGTCCTGACTTTC. This sequence encodes CASSLDSSGANVLTF. The full variable domain, with the rest looked up from reference TRBV7-3 and TRBJ2-6, is GAGVSQTPSNKVTEKGKYVELRCDPISGHTALYWYRQSLGQGPEFLIYFQGTGAADDSGLPNDRFFAVRPEGSVSTLKIQRTERGDSAVYLCASSLDSSGANVLTFGAGSRLTVL.